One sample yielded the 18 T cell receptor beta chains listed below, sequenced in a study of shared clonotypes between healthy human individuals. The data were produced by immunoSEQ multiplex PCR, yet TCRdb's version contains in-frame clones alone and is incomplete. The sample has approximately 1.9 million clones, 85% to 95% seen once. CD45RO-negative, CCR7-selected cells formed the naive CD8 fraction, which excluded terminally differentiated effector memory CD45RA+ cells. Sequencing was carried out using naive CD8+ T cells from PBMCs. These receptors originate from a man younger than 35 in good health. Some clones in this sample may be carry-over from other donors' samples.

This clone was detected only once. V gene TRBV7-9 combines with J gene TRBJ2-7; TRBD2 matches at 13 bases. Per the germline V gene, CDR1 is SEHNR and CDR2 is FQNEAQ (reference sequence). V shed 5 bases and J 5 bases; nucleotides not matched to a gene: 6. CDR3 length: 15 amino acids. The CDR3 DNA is TGTGCCAGCAGCCCTACCGGGACTAGCGGGAACGAGCAGTACTTC. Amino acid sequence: CASSPTGTSGNEQYF.

This CDR3 is CASSAPGEGAKNIQYF. The CDR3 DNA reads TGTGCCAGCAGCGCACCAGGGGAGGGGGCCAAAAACATTCAGTACTTC. V gene TRBV2 combines with J gene TRBJ2-4; D might be TRBD2 (7 bases). V lost 6 bases to trimming and J lost 1 base, with 16 bases between them. The CDR3 spans 16 residues. Germline CDR1 reads SNHLY; CDR2 reads FYNNEI.

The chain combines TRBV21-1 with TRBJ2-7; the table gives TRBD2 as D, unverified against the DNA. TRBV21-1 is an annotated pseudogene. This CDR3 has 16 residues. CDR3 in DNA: TGTGCCAGCAGCAAAATGTACCGCGTACTATCCTACGAGCAGTACTTC. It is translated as CASSKMYRVLSYEQYF.

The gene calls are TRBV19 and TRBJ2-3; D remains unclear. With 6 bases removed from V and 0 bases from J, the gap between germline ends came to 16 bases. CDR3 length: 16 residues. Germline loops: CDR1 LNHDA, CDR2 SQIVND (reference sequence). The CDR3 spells CASRNPEDTSTDTQYF. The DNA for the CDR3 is TGTGCCAGTAGAAACCCGGAAGACACCAGCACAGATACGCAGTATTTT.

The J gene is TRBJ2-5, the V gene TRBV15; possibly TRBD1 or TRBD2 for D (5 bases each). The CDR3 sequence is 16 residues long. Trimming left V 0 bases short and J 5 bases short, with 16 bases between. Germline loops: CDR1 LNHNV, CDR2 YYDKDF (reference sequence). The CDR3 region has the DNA TGTGCCACCAGCAGAGATCACGAGGGGTTGGGGGAGACCCAGTACTTC. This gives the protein CATSRDHEGLGETQYF.

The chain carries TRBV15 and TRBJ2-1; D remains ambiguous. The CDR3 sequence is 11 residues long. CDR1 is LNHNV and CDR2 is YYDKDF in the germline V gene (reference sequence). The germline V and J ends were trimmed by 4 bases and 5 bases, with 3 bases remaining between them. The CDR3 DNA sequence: TGTGCCACCAGCAATCACAATGAGCAGTTCTTC. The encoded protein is CATSNHNEQFF.

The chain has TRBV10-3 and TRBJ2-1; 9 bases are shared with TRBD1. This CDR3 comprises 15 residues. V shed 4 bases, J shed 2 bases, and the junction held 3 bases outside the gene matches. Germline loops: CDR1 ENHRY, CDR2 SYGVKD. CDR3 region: CAISGDRETYNEQFF. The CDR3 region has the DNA TGTGCCATCAGTGGGGACAGGGAAACCTACAATGAGCAGTTCTTC.

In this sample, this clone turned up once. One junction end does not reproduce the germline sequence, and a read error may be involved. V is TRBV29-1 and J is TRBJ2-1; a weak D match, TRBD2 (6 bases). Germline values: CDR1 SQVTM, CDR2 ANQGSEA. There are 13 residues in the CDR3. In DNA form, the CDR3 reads TGCAGCGTGGAAGCGGGCCGGGGCAATGAGCAGTTCTTC. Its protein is CSVEAGRGNEQFF.

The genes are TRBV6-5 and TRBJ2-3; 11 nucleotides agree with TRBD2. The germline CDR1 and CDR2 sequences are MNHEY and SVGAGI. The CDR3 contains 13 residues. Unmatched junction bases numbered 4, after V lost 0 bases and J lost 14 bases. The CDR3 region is CASSYSLAGGLYF. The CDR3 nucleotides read TGTGCCAGCAGTTACTCCCTAGCGGGAGGTCTGTATTTT.

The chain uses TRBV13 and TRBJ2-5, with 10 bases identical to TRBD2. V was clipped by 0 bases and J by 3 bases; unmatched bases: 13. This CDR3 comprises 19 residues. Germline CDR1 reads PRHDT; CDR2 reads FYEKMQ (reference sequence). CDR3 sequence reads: CASSLGRHVGLAGEETQYF. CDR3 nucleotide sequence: TGTGCCAGCAGCTTAGGCCGTCACGTTGGGCTAGCGGGAGAAGAGACCCAGTACTTC.

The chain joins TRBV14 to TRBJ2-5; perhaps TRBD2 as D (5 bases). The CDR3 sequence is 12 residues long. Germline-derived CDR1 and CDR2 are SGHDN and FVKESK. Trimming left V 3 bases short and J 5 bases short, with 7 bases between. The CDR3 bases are TGTGCCAGCAGCCATCGCGGGGAGACCCAGTACTTC. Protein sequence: CASSHRGETQYF.

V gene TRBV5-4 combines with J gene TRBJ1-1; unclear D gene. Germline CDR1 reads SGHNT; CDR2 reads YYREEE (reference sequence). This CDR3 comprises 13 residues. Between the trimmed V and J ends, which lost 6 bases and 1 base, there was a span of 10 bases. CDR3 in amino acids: CASTTKWNTEAFF. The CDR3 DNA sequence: TGTGCCAGCACGACAAAGTGGAACACTGAAGCTTTCTTT.

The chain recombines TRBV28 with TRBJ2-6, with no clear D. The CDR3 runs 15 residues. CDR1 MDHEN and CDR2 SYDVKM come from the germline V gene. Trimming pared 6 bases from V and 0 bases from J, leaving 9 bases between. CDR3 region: CASSPHISGANVLTF. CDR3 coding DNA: TGTGCCAGCAGCCCACATATCTCTGGGGCCAACGTCCTGACTTTC.

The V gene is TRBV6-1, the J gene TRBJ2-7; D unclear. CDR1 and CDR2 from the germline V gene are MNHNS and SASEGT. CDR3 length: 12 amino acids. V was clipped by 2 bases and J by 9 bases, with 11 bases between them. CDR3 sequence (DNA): TGTGCCAGCAGTGAAAAGTTGGGAAGGCAGTACTTC. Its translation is CASSEKLGRQYF.

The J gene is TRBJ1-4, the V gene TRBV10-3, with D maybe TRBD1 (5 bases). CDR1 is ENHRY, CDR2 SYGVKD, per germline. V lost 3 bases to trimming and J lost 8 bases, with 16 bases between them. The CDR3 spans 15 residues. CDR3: CAISEGENRGEKLFF. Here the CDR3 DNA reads TGTGCCATCAGTGAAGGCGAAAATAGGGGCGAAAAACTGTTTTTT.

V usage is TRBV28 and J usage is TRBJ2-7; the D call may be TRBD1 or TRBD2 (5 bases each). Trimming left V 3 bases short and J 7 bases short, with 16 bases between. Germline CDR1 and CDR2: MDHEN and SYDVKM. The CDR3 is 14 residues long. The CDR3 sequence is CASSFDMDGGEQYF. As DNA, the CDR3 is TGTGCCAGCAGTTTCGACATGGATGGGGGTGAGCAGTACTTC.

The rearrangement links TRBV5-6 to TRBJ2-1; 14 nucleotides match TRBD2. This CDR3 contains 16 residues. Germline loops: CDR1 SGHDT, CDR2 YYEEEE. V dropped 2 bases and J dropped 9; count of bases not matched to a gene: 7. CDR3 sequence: CASSFGTSGSLGEQFF. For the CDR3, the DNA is TGTGCCAGCAGCTTCGGGACTAGCGGGAGCTTGGGTGAGCAGTTCTTC.

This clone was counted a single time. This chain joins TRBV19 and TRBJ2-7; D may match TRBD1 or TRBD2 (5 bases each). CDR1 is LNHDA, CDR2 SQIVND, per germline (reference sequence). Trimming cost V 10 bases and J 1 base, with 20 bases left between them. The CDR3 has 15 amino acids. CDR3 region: CATTPGRSSSYEQYF. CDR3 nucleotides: TGTGCCACCACCCCGGGACGGTCATCTTCCTACGAGCAGTACTTC.